A selection of T cell receptor beta chains follows, all from one sample in a study of CD8+ T cells in alopecia areata. TCRdb's copy holds only in-frame clones and misses some; the assay was immunoSEQ multiplex PCR. The data contain 150,000 to 200,000 clones, around 55% of them singletons. Sequencing input: CD4+ T cells sorted from blood. The receptor set was obtained from a human donor in good health. Both conserved end residues are part of each CDR3.

v_call	j_call	cdr3_aa
TRBV13	TRBJ2-1	CASSFSRDEQFF
TRBV27	TRBJ2-5	CASSLGVYQETQYF
TRBV6-6	TRBJ2-7	CASSYSREGEQYF
TRBV4-2	TRBJ2-3	CASSQEGTSGNRQYF
TRBV7-3	TRBJ2-7	CASSSLRGIVSSYEQYF
TRBV6-1	TRBJ2-3	CASSEEGIGQYF
TRBV29-1	TRBJ2-2	CSVVRTGVNTGELFF
TRBV4-1	TRBJ1-5	CASSIRGFSDNQPQHF
TRBV25-1	TRBJ1-2	CASSEGKGVTYGYTF
TRBV27	TRBJ2-7	CASSLNILYEQYF
TRBV20-1	TRBJ1-2	CSAWTAPGYTF
TRBV7-9	TRBJ2-3	CASSLDGDTQYF
TRBV2	TRBJ2-7	CASTDRLYEQYF
TRBV7-2	TRBJ2-2	CASSLGLPGELFF
TRBV30	TRBJ1-4	CAWRMSGANEKLFF
TRBV10-3	TRBJ2-5	CAMGQGEMETQYF
TRBV29-1	TRBJ2-3	CSKSTGGQRDTQYF
TRBV5-5	TRBJ1-5	CASSWALADSNQPQHF
TRBV15	TRBJ1-1	CATSRGAAAGVGTEAFF
TRBV25-1	TRBJ1-2	CASSPGFYGYTF
TRBV5-4	TRBJ1-1	CASVRLVGGGTEAFF
TRBV2	TRBJ1-1	CASSEAWAFF
TRBV7-9	TRBJ2-6	CASSSKVSGANVLTF
TRBV7-9	TRBJ1-1	CASSLSSLTEAFF
TRBV5-1	TRBJ2-3	CASHRDPTDTQYF
TRBV13	TRBJ2-6	CASSSVFRANVLTF
TRBV4-2	TRBJ2-1	CASSQQEGARRFF
TRBV11-2	TRBJ2-7	CASSRTSGRAYEQYF
TRBV10-2	TRBJ2-5	CASSDWGRAGETQYF
TRBV7-2	TRBJ1-5	CASSSRQTNQPQHF
TRBV29-1	TRBJ2-2	CSVEDRDRDTGELFF
TRBV27	TRBJ2-3	CASSLGWARDTQYF
TRBV30	TRBJ1-4	CAWDRATNEKLFF
TRBV7-9	TRBJ1-5	CASSPGTGGDQPQHF
TRBV27	TRBJ2-7	CASSLSSRAVYEQYF
TRBV7-8	TRBJ2-7	CASSPRRGYEQYF
TRBV4-1	TRBJ1-5	CASSPVGKNQPQHF
TRBV30	TRBJ1-2	CAWSGNRGRSYGYTF
TRBV6-5	TRBJ1-1	CASSPPGGTEAFF
TRBV6-6	TRBJ2-1	CASSYEGGAEQFF
TRBV29-1	TRBJ2-7	CSVSRTGMNYEQYF